This is a list of T cell receptor beta chains from one sample in a study of post-analysis software for immune sequencing data. One entry per CDR3 protein results from TCRdb running MiXCR on the PCR reads. Among 430,000 or so distinct CDR3 sequences listed, approximately 38% were seen once. Sequencing used blood. These receptors were taken from a girl aged 2-15 years with multiple sclerosis. The CDR3 runs from the conserved cysteine through the conserved F or W. A D gene is named only where the DNA matches it firmly. Rows may omit the clone size; those that give it use once, few, many or a size class.

j_call d_call cdr3_length clone_size v_call cdr3_nt cdr3_aa
TRBJ2-7 TRBD1 14 few TRBV5-5 TGTGCCAGCAGCTTGTTGTCAGGGGGCTACGAGCAGTACTTC CASSLLSGGYEQYF
TRBJ2-5 TRBD2 15 . TRBV7-2 TGTGCCAGCAGCCCTCAACTAGCGGGGAGGAAGACCCAGTACTTC CASSPQLAGRKTQYF
TRBJ1-2 . 16 few TRBV4-1 TGCGCCAGCAGCCAAGGATTGGCAGGGAGGGCCTATGGCTACACCTTC CASSQGLAGRAYGYTF
TRBJ2-1 . 16 few TRBV11-2 TGTGCCAGCAGCTTAGTTGGTAGGGACTCAGACAATGAGCAGTTCTTC CASSLVGRDSDNEQFF
TRBJ2-1 . 14 . TRBV6-2/TRBV6-3 TGTGCCAGCTCACGGGGCGGGCGGCCAAGGGAGCAGTTCTTC CASSRGGRPREQFF
TRBJ1-5 . 12 few TRBV12-3/TRBV12-4 TGTGCCAGCAGCAGGGATTATCAGCCCCAGCATTTT CASSRDYQPQHF
TRBJ1-1 . 14 . TRBV20-1 TGCAGTCTCGTTGTATCTCGGGGGCACACTGAAGCTTTCTTT CSLVVSRGHTEAFF
TRBJ2-3 TRBD1 16 few TRBV6-5 TGTGCCAGCAGTTACTTTCAGGGGGCGGTGACAGATACGCAGTATTTT CASSYFQGAVTDTQYF
TRBJ1-1 . 14 . TRBV20-1 TGCAGTGCTAGAGATCCGGGGAAGGACACTGAAGCTTTCTTT CSARDPGKDTEAFF
TRBJ1-5 . 15 . TRBV10-3 TGTGCCATCAGTGAGCCGGGGCTCAGTGGTCAGCCCCAGCATTTT CAISEPGLSGQPQHF
TRBJ1-5 . 14 few TRBV4-1 TGCGCCAGCAGCCCGGACCGGAGGGGGCAGCCCCAGCATTTT CASSPDRRGQPQHF
TRBJ2-3 TRBD1 13 . TRBV20-1 TGCAGTGCACCGGGACAGCGCGGAGATACGCAGTATTTT CSAPGQRGDTQYF
TRBJ2-3 TRBD2 16 . TRBV7-3 TGTGCCAGCAGCTCCATCACTAGCGGGGAAACAGATACGCAGTATTTT CASSSITSGETDTQYF
TRBJ1-2 . 15 few TRBV20-1 TGCAGTGCTAGAGATCAACGGGGAGGGGACTATGGCTACACCTTC CSARDQRGGDYGYTF
TRBJ1-2 . 16 . TRBV12-5 TGTGCTAGTGGTTTGGTAGTGTTAGGGGGGAGCGGTGGCTACACCTTC CASGLVVLGGSGGYTF
TRBJ1-1 . 14 . TRBV4-1 TGCGCCAGCAGGTTCGGAAATTTGGGTAGTGAAGCTTTCTTT CASRFGNLGSEAFF
TRBJ2-1 . 14 few TRBV3-1 TGTGCCAGCAGCATCCGGGACTTCTACAATGAGCAGTTCTTC CASSIRDFYNEQFF
TRBJ2-1 . 13 . TRBV12-3/TRBV12-4 TGTGCCAGCAGTTTACGGGAAAACAATGAGCAGTTCTTC CASSLRENNEQFF
TRBJ2-3 . 13 . TRBV6-6 TGTGCCAGCAGTCCCCGGGCGCCTTTCGAGCAGTATTTT CASSPRAPFEQYF
TRBJ2-7 TRBD1 15 . TRBV9 TGTGCCAGCAGCGAGATCAACAGGGGAACCTACGAGCAGTACTTC CASSEINRGTYEQYF
TRBJ2-3 TRBD2 17 . TRBV24-1 TGTGCCACCAGTGACCAGGGACTAGCGGGGATCACAGATACGCAGTATTTT CATSDQGLAGITDTQYF
TRBJ2-7 TRBD1 17 . TRBV7-2 TGTGCCAGCAGCTGGACCGCCGGGACAGAGGGCAGGGACGAGCAGTACTTC CASSWTAGTEGRDEQYF
TRBJ2-1 . 13 few TRBV7-9 TGTGCCAGCAGCAATGGGGTAAACAATGAGCAGTTCTTC CASSNGVNNEQFF
TRBJ1-1 TRBD1 16 few TRBV7-3 TGTGCCAGCAGCTTAAGGGGAAGGACAGGGAGGACTGAAGCTTTCTTT CASSLRGRTGRTEAFF
TRBJ1-4 TRBD1 19 few TRBV6-5 TGTGCCAGCAGTTACTCGAGAGGGACAGGGCCACCTAAATATGAAAAACTGTTTTTT CASSYSRGTGPPKYEKLFF
TRBJ2-5 . 13 . TRBV11-2 TGTGCCAGCAGCCATCAGGGGCAAGAGACCCAGTACTTC CASSHQGQETQYF
TRBJ2-3 . 19 few TRBV15 TGTGCCACCAGCAGAGATCGGGAAACTTGGGGGTTGGGCTGGGATACGCAGTATTTT CATSRDRETWGLGWDTQYF